This entry lists 14 T cell receptor beta chains sequenced from one sample in a study of T cell responses to AZD1222 COVID-19 vaccine. The repertoire was sequenced with immunoSEQ multiplex PCR; TCRdb's copy has only in-frame clones and lacks some. This table holds around 180,000 clones, 85% to 90% found once. The sample consisted of peripheral blood, taken on day 0 of AZD1222 vaccination. These receptors were taken from an adult in good health.

Concerning this clone: An end of the junction differs from the germline gene, which may be a read error. The chain joins TRBV5-1 to TRBJ2-7; D is uncertain. CDR3 size: 14 residues. Germline V gene sequence: CDR1 SGHRS, CDR2 YFSETQ. The CDR3 is CASKEGPQSSEQYF. The CDR3 DNA reads TGCGCCAGCAAGGAAGGACCACAATCCTCCGAGCAGTACTTC.

The CDR3 region is CASSTRDRQQETQYF. DNA for the CDR3: TGTGCCAGCAGTACCCGGGACAGGCAACAAGAGACCCAGTACTTC. This chain joins TRBV6-6 and TRBJ2-5; 8 nucleotides align to TRBD1. The CDR3 runs to 15 residues. Per the germline V gene, CDR1 is MNHNY and CDR2 is SVGAGI (reference sequence). The ends lost 5 bases at V and 2 bases at J; junction bases unmatched: 7.

The V call is TRBV11-2, the J call TRBJ1-6; 8 nucleotides align to TRBD1. The germline V gene has CDR1 SGHAT and CDR2 FQNNGV. The junction had 6 bases not matched to a gene; V was cut back by 5 bases and J by 9 bases. This CDR3 is 14 amino acids long. CDR3 nucleotides: TGTGCCAGCAGCATGGGGACAGGAAGTTCACCCCTCCACTTT. Its protein is CASSMGTGSSPLHF.

The chain links TRBV6-5 to TRBJ1-2; maybe TRBD1 (5 bases). This CDR3 has 14 amino acids. Germline V lookup: CDR1 MNHEY, CDR2 SVGAGI. V was shortened by 5 bases and J by 7 bases, with 17 bases between the two germline ends. The DNA of the CDR3 is TGTGCCAGCAGTAACTTCTTGGGGGGAAGTGGCTACACCTTC. Protein sequence: CASSNFLGGSGYTF.

V gene TRBV27 combines with J gene TRBJ1-6; D is possibly TRBD1 (6 bases). Germline V CDR1 and CDR2: MNHEY, SMNVEV (reference sequence). The CDR3 runs to 15 residues. Trimming shortened V by 2 bases and J by 7 bases, and 12 bases separated the two germline ends. The CDR3 protein is CASSLGGGQNSPLHF. CDR3 DNA sequence: TGTGCCAGCAGTTTAGGGGGGGGACAAAATTCACCCCTCCACTTT.

The rearrangement joins TRBV4-2 to TRBJ1-2, with D possibly TRBD1 on 6 matching bases. This CDR3 region has 15 residues. Germline CDR1 is LGHNA and CDR2 is YNFKEQ. V dropped 5 bases and J dropped 0 bases, with 13 bases sitting between them. The CDR3 is CASSSSRGSNYGYTF. The CDR3 DNA is TGTGCCAGCAGCAGCTCCAGGGGTTCTAACTATGGCTACACCTTC.

This chain connects TRBV6-2 or TRBV6-3 to TRBJ1-1; D remains ambiguous. There are 14 residues in the CDR3. Trimming shortened V by 2 bases and J by 5 bases, and 12 bases separated the two germline ends. In germline, CDR1 is MNHEY, CDR2 SVGEGT. CDR3 DNA sequence: TGTGCCAGCAGTTACGGTGGATGGCTAACTGAAGCTTTCTTT. Translating gives CASSYGGWLTEAFF.

The chain links TRBV3-1 (or the pseudogene TRBV3-2) to TRBJ2-2; 8 bases are shared with TRBD2. V shed 3 bases and J 5 bases; nucleotides not matched to a gene: 11. Germline CDR1 is LGHDT and CDR2 is YNNKEL (reference sequence). The CDR3 consists of 17 residues. The CDR3 here is CASSQGPGGPRTGELFF. The CDR3 DNA reads TGTGCCAGCAGCCAGGGGCCGGGAGGGCCGCGGACCGGGGAGCTGTTTTTT.

The J gene is TRBJ2-3, the V gene TRBV24-1, with 11 bases lining up with TRBD2. V trimming: 4 bases; J trimming: 8 bases; junction bases outside the gene matches: 4. This CDR3 is 14 amino acids long. Germline-derived CDR1 and CDR2 are KGHDR and SFDVKD. The CDR3 loop is CATSDPTSGGTQYF. For the CDR3, the DNA is TGTGCCACCAGTGACCCTACTAGCGGGGGTACGCAGTATTTT.

This clone has just one count. The chain carries TRBV7-2 and TRBJ1-4; tentative D call: TRBD1 (5 bases). Germline values: CDR1 SGHTA, CDR2 FQGNSA. CDR3 size: 16 residues. The V end lost 1 base, the J end lost 2 bases, and 11 bases lay between the germline ends. The CDR3 DNA sequence: TGTGCCAGCAGCTTAGTGGTGAGACAGACTAATGAAAAACTGTTTTTT. As protein: CASSLVVRQTNEKLFF.

The V call is TRBV14, the J call TRBJ1-6; 7 bases map to TRBD1. The trim removed 4 bases at V and 7 bases at J, leaving 4 bases unmatched. The CDR3 extends over 14 amino acids. The germline CDR1 and CDR2 sequences are SGHDN and FVKESK. The CDR3 DNA follows: TGTGCCAGCAGCCTAGTACAGGGGAATTCACCCCTCCACTTT. Its translation: CASSLVQGNSPLHF.

The chain joins TRBV30 to TRBJ1-1; D call uncertain. V was trimmed by 0 bases and J by 2 bases, leaving 13 bases between them. CDR3 size: 15 residues. CDR1 and CDR2 from the germline V gene are GTSNPN and SVGIG (reference sequence). CDR3 loop: CAWSVSPGPNTEAFF. The CDR3 nucleotides are TGTGCCTGGAGTGTAAGCCCCGGGCCCAACACTGAAGCTTTCTTT.

The chain joins TRBV2 to TRBJ2-4; D remains unclear. The CDR3 is 13 residues long. V was shortened by 1 base and J by 0 bases, with 1 base between the two germline ends. Germline V gene lookup returns CDR1 SNHLY and CDR2 FYNNEI. In DNA form, the CDR3 reads TGTGCCAGCAGTGAAGGAGCCAAAAACATTCAGTACTTC. Its protein product is CASSEGAKNIQYF.

The chain has TRBV4-1 and TRBJ2-3; no clear D. This CDR3 has 14 residues. Germline V gene sequence: CDR1 MGHRA, CDR2 YSYEKL. V was pared by 1 base and J by 5 bases, with 10 bases between. CDR3 bases: TGCGCCAGCAGCCAAGTGGCAAGAGAAGATACGCAGTATTTT. Translating it yields CASSQVAREDTQYF.